This TCR beta chain was identified during a study of shared T cell receptors in the human thymus. TCRdb's copy holds only in-frame clones and misses some; the assay was immunoSEQ multiplex PCR. The profile shows approximately 660,000 clones, 85% to 90% of them singletons. The sample was also reused in another study, on human thymus T cells. That work states: Resections removed during corrective heart surgery provided the thymus tissue used.

The sample consisted of thymocytes. The sequence derives from a boy in the first two years of life with a congenital heart defect.

The CDR3 here is CASSGLEGGRGETQYF. The CDR3 DNA reads TGTGCCAGCAGCGGTTTAGAGGGAGGGCGGGGAGAGACCCAGTACTTC. The chain links TRBV7-2 to TRBJ2-5, with 7 positions matching TRBD2. Germline CDR1 SGHTA, CDR2 FQGNSA. CDR3 length equals 16 residues. The J segment lost 4 bases and the V segment lost 5 bases, leaving 13 bases of the junction unmatched. The full variable domain, rest sourced from reference TRBV7-2 and TRBJ2-5, is GAGVSQSPSNKVTEKGKDVELRCDPISGHTALYWYRQSLGQGLEFLIYFQGNSAPDKSGLPSDRFSAERTGGSVSTLTIQRTQQEDSAVYLCASSGLEGGRGETQYFGPGTRLLVL.